Presented here are 16 T cell receptor beta chains from one specimen sequenced in a study of Ad26.COV2.S vaccination and SARS-CoV-2 variants. Treatment here: over 15 received Ad26.COV2.S at low or high dose, single or two shots; several received placebo; per-sample allocation not given. Specimens were obtained on day 63 following the first vaccine or placebo injection. TCRdb's table, derived via immunoSEQ multiplex PCR, lists solely in-frame clones and lacks some. The repertoire holds about 680,000 clones, with more than 80% as singletons. The sequenced sample was peripheral blood, obtained in a trial of Ad26.COV2.S vaccine versus placebo. The receptor source for this set is a person between 18 and 65 years old who received the Ad26.COV2.S COVID-19 vaccine or a placebo.

This clone was recorded once. The gene calls are TRBV6-5 and TRBJ2-7; D gene uncertain. CDR1 and CDR2 (germline): MNHEY, SVGAGI. V was trimmed by 4 bases and J by 7 bases, leaving 8 bases between them. The CDR3 is 11 amino acids. CDR3 amino acids: CASSLSWEQYF. CDR3 coding DNA: TGTGCCAGCAGTTTGTCGTGGGAGCAGTACTTC.

The gene calls are TRBV3-1 (or the pseudogene TRBV3-2) and TRBJ2-7, with D perhaps matching TRBD2 (5 bases). The length of the CDR3 is 15 residues. In germline, CDR1 is LGHDT, CDR2 YNNKEL (reference sequence). Trimming pared 1 base from V and 0 bases from J, leaving 10 bases between. CDR3 residues: CASSQGRGNSYEQYF. The DNA of the CDR3 is TGTGCCAGCAGCCAAGGTAGAGGGAACTCCTACGAGCAGTACTTC.

This chain joins TRBV5-4 and TRBJ1-1, with D tentatively TRBD1 (5 bases). The CDR3 runs 15 residues. Germline V gene data show CDR1 as SGHNT and CDR2 as YYREEE (reference sequence). The V end was cut by 3 bases, the J end by 11 bases, with 23 bases between. CDR3 protein: CASSSQGQPDGLAFF. The CDR3 DNA reads TGTGCCAGCAGCTCCCAAGGACAACCCGACGGGTTGGCTTTCTTT.

The chain has TRBV10-3 and TRBJ2-3; possibly TRBD1 or TRBD2 for D (5 bases each). V lost 10 bases to trimming and J lost 2 bases, with 16 bases between them. The CDR3 has 14 residues. CDR1 ENHRY and CDR2 SYGVKD come from the germline V gene. The CDR3 protein is CASGHSTNTDTQYF. The CDR3 DNA sequence: TGTGCCAGCGGACATTCGACTAACACAGATACGCAGTATTTT.

The chain joins TRBV12-3 or TRBV12-4 to TRBJ2-5, with TRBD1 matching over 7 bases. Trimming took 8 bases from V and 1 from J; bases not matched to a gene: 4. The CDR3 runs to 13 residues. CDR3 coding DNA: TGTGCCAGCTGCCGGGACAGCCAAGAGACCCAGTACTTC. It specifies CASCRDSQETQYF.

The chain uses TRBV29-1 and TRBJ2-7; no clear D. Trimming pared 6 bases from V and 1 base from J, leaving 7 bases between. The CDR3 is made up of 11 amino acids. CDR1 and CDR2 (germline): SQVTM, ANQGSEA. Here the CDR3 reads CSVAFSYEQYF. In DNA, the CDR3 is TGCAGCGTCGCATTTTCCTACGAGCAGTACTTC.

The J gene is TRBJ2-7, the V gene TRBV30; 9 bases match TRBD1. Trimming cost V 8 bases and J 5 bases; bases outside gene matches: 10. Germline CDR1 GTSNPN, CDR2 SVGIG (reference sequence). The CDR3 is 13 amino acids. CDR3 sequence: CARDRTGANEQYF. The CDR3 DNA reads as TGTGCCAGAGATAGGACAGGGGCCAACGAGCAGTACTTC.

This chain uses TRBV3-1 (or the pseudogene TRBV3-2) with TRBJ2-4; 7 nucleotides line up with TRBD1. The J segment lost 0 bases and the V segment lost 0 bases, leaving 20 bases of the junction unmatched. This CDR3 has 22 residues. Germline assignment: CDR1 LGHDT and CDR2 YNNKEL (reference sequence). The CDR3 DNA follows: TGTGCCAGCAGCCAAGAGTATCCAGCCGGGACAGTTCTGTTCCTAGCCAAAAACATTCAGTACTTC. Translated, it gives CASSQEYPAGTVLFLAKNIQYF.

The chain recombines TRBV10-1 with TRBJ2-3, with TRBD2 matching over 7 bases. This CDR3 has 13 amino acids. V trimming: 8 bases; J trimming: 0 bases; junction bases outside the gene matches: 2. Germline loops: CDR1 WNHNN, CDR2 SYGVQD (reference sequence). CDR3 in DNA: TGCGCCAGCGCTAGCGGAAGCACAGATACGCAGTATTTT. As protein: CASASGSTDTQYF.

A word on this clone: Other DNA sequences in the same sample also yield this CDR3. The V and J genes are TRBV3-1 (or the pseudogene TRBV3-2) and TRBJ2-7, with D uncertain. V was cut by 4 bases and J by 2 bases, with 3 bases left in between. There are 11 residues in the CDR3. Germline values: CDR1 LGHDT, CDR2 YNNKEL (reference sequence). This chain's CDR3 is CASSRAYEQYF. The CDR3 DNA reads as TGTGCCAGCAGCCGCGCCTACGAGCAGTACTTC.

The CDR3 region is CASSVGTDNQPQHF. The DNA of the CDR3 is TGTGCCAGCAGTGTCGGGACCGATAATCAGCCCCAGCATTTT. V gene TRBV27 combines with J gene TRBJ1-5; tentatively, D is TRBD1 (5 bases). Germline CDR1 MNHEY, CDR2 SMNVEV (reference sequence). The CDR3 spans 14 residues. The V and J ends lost 5 bases and 4 bases respectively, with 12 bases between them.

The rearrangement uses TRBV6-5 and TRBJ2-7; 7 positions match TRBD1. The V gene's germline CDR1 is MNHEY and CDR2 SVGAGI. V was clipped by 8 bases and J by 2 bases; unmatched bases: 6. The CDR3 covers 13 residues. CDR3 in DNA: TGTGCCAGCCTCTCGGACAGGACCTACGAGCAGTACTTC. This sequence encodes CASLSDRTYEQYF.

The chain combines TRBV19 with TRBJ1-2; TRBD1 agrees at 7 bases. Per the germline V gene, CDR1 is LNHDA and CDR2 is SQIVND (reference sequence). V was pared by 6 bases and J by 4 bases, with 8 bases of the junction left unmatched. This CDR3 spans 14 amino acids. CDR3 in DNA: TGTGCCAGTAGAGAGACAGGGAACAGCTATGGCTACACCTTC. This codes for CASRETGNSYGYTF.

In the case of this clone: Other DNA sequences of this sample code for an identical CDR3. V and J are TRBV7-9 and TRBJ2-3; 14 nucleotides align to TRBD2. Germline CDR1 and CDR2: SEHNR and FQNEAQ (reference sequence). This CDR3 region has 16 residues. V was clipped by 5 bases and J by 1 base; unmatched bases: 2. CDR3 loop: CASSPGLAGGTDTQYF. The CDR3 DNA sequence: TGTGCCAGCAGCCCGGGACTAGCGGGGGGCACAGATACGCAGTATTTT.

This chain uses TRBV7-9 with TRBJ1-2, with TRBD1 as a possible D gene (5 bases). Germline V gives CDR1 SEHNR, CDR2 FQNEAQ (reference sequence). V shed 11 bases and J shed 3 bases, with 13 bases lying between them. The CDR3 runs 12 residues. The CDR3 bases are TGTGCCTGTGGCAGGGAGGACTATGGCTACACCTTC. Translating gives CACGREDYGYTF. Full variable domain (remainder filled in from reference TRBV7-9 and TRBJ1-2): DTGVSQNPRHKITKRGQNVTFRCDPISEHNRLYWYRQTLGQGPEFLTYFQNEAQLEKSRLLSDRFSAERPKGSFSTLEIQRTEQGDSAMYLCACGREDYGYTFGSGTRLTVV.

The table lists this clone with a count of one. The chain couples TRBV11-2 to TRBJ2-7; 8 nucleotides align to TRBD2. The J segment lost 5 bases and the V segment lost 5 bases, leaving 14 bases of the junction unmatched. The germline CDR1 and CDR2 sequences are SGHAT and FQNNGV. The CDR3 length is 16 residues. The DNA for the CDR3 is TGTGCCAGCAGCACCTGGGGCGGGAGGACAGCGGACGAGCAGTACTTC. Translated, it gives CASSTWGGRTADEQYF.